The 27 T cell receptor beta chains below were found in one sample sequenced in a study of beta chain features in type 1 diabetes. Study-level results: Among all four CD4+ subsets, Type 1 diabetes patients had TCRB CDR3s that were moderately but significantly shorter.

Expressed TCRB transcripts were sequenced after all isolated RNA was converted to cDNA. Only in-frame clones appear in the TCRdb table, and some are missing; sequencing was by immunoSEQ multiplex PCR. The table lists about 240,000 clones, approximately 13% of them singletons. The antigens for these receptors are not known. The sequencing sample was made of naive CD4+ T cells from blood. Receptor source: a man younger than 40 with type 1 diabetes.

About this clone itself: The same CDR3 can be traced to other DNA sequences in this sample. V usage is TRBV18 and J usage is TRBJ2-7; 12 bases map to TRBD2. The CDR3 contains 15 residues. V lost 6 bases, J lost 0 bases, and 3 bases stayed unmatched. Germline CDR1 reads KGHSH; CDR2 reads LQKENI. The CDR3 loop reads CASSPTSGSSYEQYF. CDR3 DNA sequence: TGTGCCAGCTCGCCGACTAGCGGGAGCTCCTACGAGCAGTACTTC.

This clone was counted between two and nine times. This chain joins TRBV30 and TRBJ2-5; 8 bases align to TRBD2. The end of the DNA is better explained by TRBJ2-7, so the J call may be wrong. Germline assignment: CDR1 GTSNPN and CDR2 SVGIG (reference sequence). CDR3 length: 12 amino acids. CDR3: CASTSGTYEQYF. The CDR3 DNA is TGTGCCTCCACTAGCGGTACCTACGAGCAGTACTTC.

In regard to this clone: Additional DNA sequences in this sample encode the identical CDR3. V and J are TRBV7-9 and TRBJ2-1; TRBD1 agrees at 7 bases. The CDR3 runs 15 residues. Per germline, CDR1 SEHNR and CDR2 FQNEAQ (reference sequence). Unmatched junction bases numbered 5, after V lost 0 bases and J lost 6 bases. The CDR3 nucleotides are TGTGCCAGCAGCTTAGCTAGGTCAGGGGGCAATGAGCAGTTCTTC. It translates to CASSLARSGGNEQFF.

The J gene is TRBJ1-3, the V gene TRBV9, with unresolved D. The CDR3 totals 13 residues. V gave up 4 bases and J gave up 0 bases, with 5 bases separating them. CDR1 and CDR2 (germline): SGDLS, YYNGEE. The CDR3 region is CASSRDSGNTIYF. In nucleotides, the CDR3 is TGTGCCAGCAGCCGCGACTCTGGAAACACCATATATTTT.

This CDR3 is CASAGTASLRDTGELFF. CDR3 nucleotide sequence: TGCGCCAGTGCCGGGACAGCGTCCCTACGGGACACCGGGGAGCTGTTTTTT. J is TRBJ2-2 and V is TRBV5-1, with 7 bases matching TRBD1. This CDR3 comprises 17 residues. V shed 8 bases, J shed 3 bases, and the junction held 16 bases outside the gene matches. Germline values: CDR1 SGHRS, CDR2 YFSETQ.

This clone was found a few times. V usage is TRBV5-1 and J usage is TRBJ2-7; 8 bases agree with TRBD2. The CDR3 contains 15 residues. Unmatched junction bases numbered 9, after V lost 4 bases and J lost 3 bases. CDR1 and CDR2 from the germline V gene are SGHRS and YFSETQ. The CDR3 bases are TGCGCCAGCAGCCCCCGAATAGCGGGGAACTACGAGCAGTACTTC. Residues: CASSPRIAGNYEQYF.

This clone appeared a few times. The chain recombines TRBV18 with TRBJ1-2; 9 bases map to TRBD1. Per the germline V gene, CDR1 is KGHSH and CDR2 is LQKENI. The CDR3 runs to 15 residues. J was trimmed by 3 bases and V by 3 bases; bases with no gene match: 5. CDR3 sequence: CASSPRTGVDYGYTF. CDR3 coding DNA: TGTGCCAGCTCACCGCGGACAGGGGTGGACTATGGCTACACCTTC.

This chain uses TRBV6-1 with TRBJ2-1; D remains unclear. Germline assignment: CDR1 MNHNS and CDR2 SASEGT. The V gene lost 8 bases and the J gene lost 6 bases, with 14 bases spanning the gap. The length of the CDR3 is 13 residues. CDR3 residues: CASAREAVNEQFF. Here the CDR3 DNA reads TGTGCCAGCGCCCGAGAGGCTGTCAATGAGCAGTTCTTC.

This chain joins TRBV6-1 and TRBJ2-7; D is ambiguous. This CDR3 region has 13 residues. In germline, CDR1 is MNHNS, CDR2 SASEGT. The V and J ends lost 0 bases and 6 bases respectively, with 9 bases between them. CDR3 bases: TGTGCCAGCAGTGAAGCGCCTCCGGGCGAGCAGTACTTC. Translated: CASSEAPPGEQYF.

This clone came up a few times. The genes are TRBV7-2 and TRBJ2-1, with TRBD2 matching 13 bases. With 5 bases clipped from V and 7 bases from J, the junction kept 8 bases outside the gene matches. CDR1 SGHTA and CDR2 FQGNSA come from the germline V gene. This CDR3 contains 16 residues. The CDR3 sequence is CASSPAGLAGVNEQFF. CDR3 bases: TGTGCCAGCAGCCCCGCAGGACTAGCGGGAGTTAATGAGCAGTTCTTC.

J is TRBJ1-6 and V is TRBV2, with D unclear. From germline, CDR1 is SNHLY and CDR2 FYNNEI. V was clipped by 4 bases and J by 9 bases, with 10 bases between them. This CDR3 comprises 13 residues. CDR3 DNA sequence: TGTGCCAGCAGTGCGGCCAACAGTTCACCCCTCCACTTT. This codes for CASSAANSSPLHF.

This chain joins TRBV13 and TRBJ2-3; no firm D call. V was cut by 0 bases and J by 0 bases, with 4 bases left in between. This CDR3 has 14 residues. Looked up from germline, CDR1 is PRHDT and CDR2 is FYEKMQ (reference sequence). The CDR3 DNA reads as TGTGCCAGCAGCTTAGGCGTGAGCACAGATACGCAGTATTTT. Its protein product is CASSLGVSTDTQYF. The full variable domain, with the rest looked up from reference TRBV13 and TRBJ2-3, is AAGVIQSPRHLIKEKRETATLKCYPIPRHDTVYWYQQGPGQDPQFLISFYEKMQSDKGSIPDRFSAQQFSDYHSELNMSSLELGDSALYFCASSLGVSTDTQYFGPGTRLTVL.

A few counts support this clone. V and J are TRBV13 and TRBJ2-6; 12 bases match TRBD2. The CDR3 sequence is 18 residues long. The V gene end was trimmed by 4 bases and the J gene end by 1 base; junction bases not matched to a gene: 5. CDR1 and CDR2 from the germline V gene are PRHDT and FYEKMQ (reference sequence). CDR3 sequence (DNA): TGTGCCAGCAGCTCCTGGGGACTAGCGGGTTCTGGGGCCAACGTCCTGACTTTC. Translation gives CASSSWGLAGSGANVLTF.

This clone was seen a handful of times. The chain employs TRBV11-3 and TRBJ2-3; 7 bases match TRBD1. V lost 1 base and J lost 2; bases outside the gene matches: 6. Germline loops: CDR1 SGHNT, CDR2 YENEEA. The length of the CDR3 is 16 residues. In nucleotides, the CDR3 is TGTGCCAGCAGCTTAGTAGAGGGGGCGATCACAGATACGCAGTATTTT. Translated: CASSLVEGAITDTQYF.

V gene TRBV7-2 combines with J gene TRBJ2-3, with unresolved D. The V end lost 5 bases, the J end lost 2 bases, and 5 bases lay between the germline ends. Germline-derived CDR1 and CDR2 are SGHTA and FQGNSA. The CDR3 length is 12 residues. The chain's CDR3 is CASSPSTDTQYF. CDR3 DNA: TGTGCCAGCAGCCCCTCCACAGATACGCAGTATTTT.

V gene TRBV19 combines with J gene TRBJ2-7; D is possibly TRBD2 (6 bases). The length of the CDR3 is 16 residues. The germline V gene encodes CDR1 LNHDA and CDR2 SQIVND (reference sequence). Trimming shortened V by 0 bases and J by 3 bases, and 15 bases separated the two germline ends. CDR3 nucleotides: TGTGCCAGTAGTATAGACCGGGACGGAGGGCTCTACGAGCAGTACTTC. Protein: CASSIDRDGGLYEQYF. Filled out from reference TRBV19 and TRBJ2-7, the complete variable domain reads DGGITQSPKYLFRKEGQNVTLSCEQNLNHDAMYWYRQDPGQGLRLIYYSQIVNDFQKGDIAEGYSVSREKKESFPLTVTSAQKNPTAFYLCASSIDRDGGLYEQYFGPGTRLTVT.

Only a few counts were recorded for this clone. The chain is built from TRBV10-3 and TRBJ2-2; TRBD1 matches 9 bases. J gave up 0 bases and V 2 bases, and 4 bases lay outside the gene matches. There are 17 residues in the CDR3. In germline, CDR1 is ENHRY, CDR2 SYGVKD. CDR3 sequence (DNA): TGTGCCATCAGTGAGGACAGGGGGATGTCGAACACCGGGGAGCTGTTTTTT. As protein: CAISEDRGMSNTGELFF.

The V and J genes are TRBV28 and TRBJ2-7; D unclear. V was shortened by 3 bases and J by 1 base, with 13 bases between the two germline ends. Germline CDR1 and CDR2: MDHEN and SYDVKM. The length of the CDR3 is 15 residues. The CDR3 loop reads CASSFGAIGSYEQYF. The CDR3 nucleotides read TGTGCCAGCAGTTTTGGAGCGATTGGATCCTACGAGCAGTACTTC.

This clone was counted only a few times. The chain employs TRBV30 and TRBJ1-6; TRBD1 is a possible D gene (5 bases). This CDR3 contains 11 residues. The V gene's germline CDR1 is GTSNPN and CDR2 SVGIG (reference sequence). The V and J ends lost 4 bases and 13 bases respectively, with 11 bases between them. DNA of the CDR3: TGTGCCTGGACAACGGGGGGGCCCCTCCACTTT. It codes for CAWTTGGPLHF. The full variable domain, completed using reference TRBV30 and TRBJ1-6, is SQTIHQWPATLVQPVGSPLSLECTVEGTSNPNLYWYRQAAGRGLQLLFYSVGIGQISSEVPQNLSASRPQDRQFILSSKKLLLSDSGFYLCAWTTGGPLHFGNGTRLTVT.

This clone turned up a few times. This sample also contains other DNA sequences that code for the same CDR3. V and J are TRBV5-1 and TRBJ2-1; D is perhaps TRBD1 (6 bases). Looked up from germline, CDR1 is SGHRS and CDR2 is YFSETQ. The V and J ends lost 0 bases and 7 bases respectively, with 8 bases between them. The CDR3 contains 13 residues. CDR3 coding DNA: TGCGCCAGCAGCTTGGTAGGGGGAAATGAGCAGTTCTTC. Protein sequence: CASSLVGGNEQFF. The full variable domain, completed using reference TRBV5-1 and TRBJ2-1, is KAGVTQTPRYLIKTRGQQVTLSCSPISGHRSVSWYQQTPGQGLQFLFEYFSETQRNKGNFPGRFSGRQFSNSRSEMNVSTLELGDSALYLCASSLVGGNEQFFGPGTRLTVL.

V gene TRBV7-9 combines with J gene TRBJ2-5, with 9 bases matching TRBD2. The CDR3 extends over 16 amino acids. Germline CDR1 SEHNR, CDR2 FQNEAQ (reference sequence). J was trimmed by 5 bases and V by 5 bases; bases with no gene match: 12. The CDR3 here is CASSTRASGVWETQYF. CDR3 nucleotide sequence: TGTGCCAGCAGCACCCGGGCTAGCGGGGTGTGGGAGACCCAGTACTTC.

This rearrangement joins TRBV7-9 to TRBJ2-5; 10 bases map to TRBD2. The J segment lost 5 bases and the V segment lost 4 bases, leaving 7 bases of the junction unmatched. The CDR3 is 15 amino acids. Per germline, CDR1 SEHNR and CDR2 FQNEAQ (reference sequence). CDR3 protein: CASSWDLAGVETQYF. CDR3 bases: TGTGCCAGCAGCTGGGATCTAGCGGGAGTGGAGACCCAGTACTTC.

V usage is TRBV9 and J usage is TRBJ2-3; a weak D match, TRBD2 (5 bases). V was shortened by 2 bases and J by 5 bases, with 18 bases between the two germline ends. Germline V gene lookup returns CDR1 SGDLS and CDR2 YYNGEE. The CDR3 has 16 residues. The CDR3 bases are TGTGCCAGCAGCGTGGTTACGGGGTTAGCGTTAGATACGCAGTATTTT. Its protein product is CASSVVTGLALDTQYF.

The chain carries TRBV11-2 and TRBJ2-3, with unresolved D. Germline CDR1 SGHAT, CDR2 FQNNGV. V gave up 1 base and J gave up 2 bases, with 13 bases separating them. The CDR3 contains 16 residues. The CDR3 DNA follows: TGTGCCAGCAGCTTAGGGGTGGCGGCAAACACAGATACGCAGTATTTT. Translating it yields CASSLGVAANTDTQYF.

This chain joins TRBV5-1 and TRBJ1-1; unclear D gene. Germline V gene lookup returns CDR1 SGHRS and CDR2 YFSETQ. The CDR3 runs 14 residues. The V and J ends lost 0 bases and 1 base respectively, with 7 bases between them. The DNA for the CDR3 is TGCGCCAGCAGCTTGGCCCTAGAGAACACTGAAGCTTTCTTT. Translation: CASSLALENTEAFF.

The gene calls are TRBV14 and TRBJ2-1, with TRBD2 identical over 7 bases. V dropped 3 bases and J dropped 0; count of bases not matched to a gene: 5. From germline, CDR1 is SGHDN and CDR2 FVKESK. This CDR3 region has 16 residues. The CDR3 DNA reads as TGTGCCAGCAGCCATTTAGGCGGGAGCTCCTACAATGAGCAGTTCTTC. The encoded protein is CASSHLGGSSYNEQFF.

A remark on this clone: The junction departs from the called germline gene at one end, perhaps through a read error. The chain recombines TRBV5-1 with TRBJ2-2, with D possibly being TRBD1 (6 bases). The germline V gene has CDR1 SGHRS and CDR2 YFSETQ. The CDR3 is 14 residues long. Written as DNA, the CDR3 is TGCGCCTGCACATACGGACAGAACAACGGGGAGCTGTTTTTT. Translating gives CACTYGQNNGELFF.